This TCR beta chain came from a study of blood T cell repertoires in COVID-19. Study information: The cDNA or gDNA used as material had been derived from T cells, B-cell-depleted T cells, or PBMCs.

Some clones are missing from TCRdb's copy, which holds only in-frame ones; the method was immunoSEQ multiplex PCR. This sample has roughly 76,000 clones; 80% to 95% occur once, and the top ten carry about 5%. Sequenced input: peripheral blood. This sequence was found in a woman aged 60-70 years with active COVID-19.

CDR3 region: CASGYRDKPWAQYF. CDR3 nucleotides: TGTGCCAGCGGGTACCGGGACAAGCCGTGGGCCCAGTACTTC. The chain is built from TRBV27 and TRBJ2-5, with D maybe TRBD1 (6 bases). V lost 8 bases and J lost 9, with 22 bases in between. The germline CDR1 and CDR2 sequences are MNHEY and SMNVEV (reference sequence). This CDR3 spans 14 amino acids.